This entry lists 5 T cell receptor beta chains sequenced from one sample in a study of radiotherapy plus CTLA-4 blockade in lung cancer. Sequenced by immunoSEQ multiplex PCR; TCRdb stores in-frame clones only, minus some. The sample carries about 110,000 clones, under 90% recorded once. Source: peripheral blood, taken from a patient treated with radiotherapy plus ipilimumab. All receptors derive from a human donor with non-small cell lung cancer that progressed on radiotherapy plus ipilimumab. Some clones in this sample may be carry-over from other donors' samples.

The CDR3 sequence: CASSWGLAGGLNTGELFF. DNA of the CDR3: TGCGCCAGCAGCTGGGGACTAGCGGGGGGACTGAACACCGGGGAGCTGTTTTTT. The genes are TRBV5-1 and TRBJ2-2; 15 positions agree with TRBD2. Germline V CDR1 and CDR2: SGHRS, YFSETQ. The CDR3 contains 18 residues. V trimming: 3 bases; J trimming: 1 base; junction bases outside the gene matches: 4. Variable domain in full (rest from reference TRBV5-1 and TRBJ2-2): KAGVTQTPRYLIKTRGQQVTLSCSPISGHRSVSWYQQTPGQGLQFLFEYFSETQRNKGNFPGRFSGRQFSNSRSEMNVSTLELGDSALYLCASSWGLAGGLNTGELFFGEGSRLTVL.

Comments on this clone: Different DNA sequences within this sample yield the same CDR3. This chain joins TRBV28 and TRBJ2-3; TRBD2 matches at 10 bases. In germline, CDR1 is MDHEN, CDR2 SYDVKM. With V trimmed by 2 bases and J by 1 base, 0 bases remained unmatched. CDR3 length equals 15 residues. The CDR3: CASSLLAGGTDTQYF. The CDR3 DNA sequence: TGTGCCAGCAGTTTACTAGCGGGGGGCACAGATACGCAGTATTTT.

V gene TRBV6-6 combines with J gene TRBJ1-2; D call uncertain. Germline V gene sequence: CDR1 MNHNY, CDR2 SVGAGI (reference sequence). The V end was cut by 7 bases, the J end by 8 bases, with 14 bases between. CDR3 length: 12 amino acids. The CDR3 DNA reads TGTGCCAGCAATCCCCCCGGGAGCGGCTACACCTTC. It yields the protein CASNPPGSGYTF.

As to this clone: Sequence at one end of the junction differs from germline and may be a read error. This chain links TRBV7-7 with TRBJ2-1, with TRBD1 identical over 9 bases. Per the germline V gene, CDR1 is SSHAT and CDR2 is FNYEAQ (reference sequence). The CDR3 is 14 amino acids. CDR3 loop: CASSRGTGYNEQFF. CDR3 bases: TGTGCTAGCAGTCGTGGGACAGGGTACAATGAGCAGTTCTTC.

The chain has TRBV9 and TRBJ1-6; TRBD1 matches 9 bases. The CDR3 is made up of 17 amino acids. CDR1 and CDR2 from the germline V gene are SGDLS and YYNGEE. With 0 bases clipped from V and 3 bases from J, the junction kept 4 bases outside the gene matches. The CDR3 is CASSVGGTGLYNSPLHF. The CDR3 region has the DNA TGTGCCAGCAGCGTAGGCGGGACAGGGCTCTATAATTCACCCCTCCACTTT.